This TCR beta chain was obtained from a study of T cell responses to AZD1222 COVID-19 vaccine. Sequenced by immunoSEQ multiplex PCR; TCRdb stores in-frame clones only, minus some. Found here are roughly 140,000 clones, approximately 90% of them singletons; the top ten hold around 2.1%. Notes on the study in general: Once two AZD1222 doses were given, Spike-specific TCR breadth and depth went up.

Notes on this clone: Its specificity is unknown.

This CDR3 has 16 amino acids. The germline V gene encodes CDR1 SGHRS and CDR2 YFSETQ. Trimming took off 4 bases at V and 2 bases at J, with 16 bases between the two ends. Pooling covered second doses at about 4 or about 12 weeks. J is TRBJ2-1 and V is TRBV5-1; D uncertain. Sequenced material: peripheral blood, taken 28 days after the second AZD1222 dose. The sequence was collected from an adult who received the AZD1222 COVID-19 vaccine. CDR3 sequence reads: CASSLSSPGAYNEQFF. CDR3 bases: TGCGCCAGCAGCCTTTCATCCCCTGGGGCCTACAATGAGCAGTTCTTC. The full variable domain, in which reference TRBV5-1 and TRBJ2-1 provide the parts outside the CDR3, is KAGVTQTPRYLIKTRGQQVTLSCSPISGHRSVSWYQQTPGQGLQFLFEYFSETQRNKGNFPGRFSGRQFSNSRSEMNVSTLELGDSALYLCASSLSSPGAYNEQFFGPGTRLTVL.